The 21 T cell receptor beta chains below come from one sample, sequenced in a study of CD8+CD57+ T cells in acquired aplastic anemia. By flow cytometry, patients selected for sequencing had shown an expansion of CD8+CD57+ cells. Profiling of TCR beta VDJ combinations and CDR3 sequences used genomic DNA as template. TCRdb passed the reads through MiXCR, listing each CDR3 protein once. Of around 180,000 distinct CDR3 sequences listed, 48% are singletons. The sequenced material came from sorted CD4+, CD8+, or CD8+CD57+ T cells (not recorded which) from PBMCs. The source is a human donor with aplastic anemia.

The chain employs TRBV7-2 and TRBJ1-2; tentative D call: TRBD1 (6 bases). The germline V gene encodes CDR1 SGHTA and CDR2 FQGNSA. The CDR3 sequence is 15 residues long. With 5 bases removed from V and 6 bases from J, the gap between germline ends came to 19 bases. The DNA for the CDR3 is TGTGCCAGCAGCCTTGTACAGGGACGGGATGATGGCTACACCTTC. Protein: CASSLVQGRDDGYTF. The variable domain in full, with the rest retrieved from reference TRBV7-2 and TRBJ1-2, is GAGVSQSPSNKVTEKGKDVELRCDPISGHTALYWYRQSLGQGLEFLIYFQGNSAPDKSGLPSDRFSAERTGGSVSTLTIQRTQQEDSAVYLCASSLVQGRDDGYTFGSGTRLTVV.

Of note for this clonotype: A read error may account for a junction end that differs from germline. The rearrangement links TRBV5-5 to TRBJ1-2, with 7 bases that match TRBD1. Germline V gene lookup returns CDR1 SGHKS and CDR2 YYEKEE (reference sequence). CDR3 length: 13 residues. DNA of the CDR3: TGTGCCACCAGCCGCGGGACAGAGGATGGCTACACCTTC. Amino acids: CATSRGTEDGYTF. Full variable domain (rest looked up from reference TRBV5-5 and TRBJ1-2): DAGVTQSPTHLIKTRGQQVTLRCSPISGHKSVSWYQQVLGQGPQFIFQYYEKEERGRGNFPDRFSARQFPNYSSELNVNALLLGDSALYLCATSRGTEDGYTFGSGTRLTVV.

The table lists this clonotype with a few counts. This sequence joins TRBV7-2 and TRBJ2-7, with D perhaps TRBD2 (5 bases). The CDR3 totals 15 residues. V shed 4 bases and J shed 3 bases, with 16 bases lying between them. Germline values: CDR1 SGHTA, CDR2 FQGNSA. The CDR3 DNA reads as TGTGCCAGCAGCTCCGGGGTAGGTGAGGGCTACGAGCAGTACTTC. It codes for CASSSGVGEGYEQYF.

This chain links TRBV20-1 with TRBJ2-7, with TRBD2 matching 9 bases. The length of the CDR3 is 14 residues. Trimming at V came to 0 bases and at J to 6 bases, leaving 6 bases not matched to a gene. CDR1 and CDR2 from the germline V gene are DFQATT and SNEGSKA (reference sequence). CDR3 sequence: CSAREAGGGPEQYF. In DNA form, the CDR3 reads TGCAGTGCTAGAGAAGCGGGGGGTGGGCCCGAGCAGTACTTC.

This chain's CDR3 is CASSLDPGSNYEQYF. The CDR3 nucleotides are TGTGCCAGCAGCTTAGATCCCGGCAGTAACTACGAGCAGTACTTC. The chain is built from TRBV7-9 and TRBJ2-7, with D hard to call. Trimming left V 1 base short and J 3 bases short, with 13 bases between. Germline lookup yields CDR1 SEHNR and CDR2 FQNEAQ (reference sequence). CDR3 size: 15 residues.

The chain employs TRBV20-1 and TRBJ2-5; 9 bases are a match to TRBD2. The CDR3 is made up of 16 amino acids. Germline V gene data show CDR1 as DFQATT and CDR2 as SNEGSKA (reference sequence). Unmatched junction bases numbered 16, after V lost 6 bases and J lost 5 bases. The CDR3 DNA reads TGCAGTGCCCAAGGAACGGCGGGAGGGCCGTGGGAGACCCAGTACTTC. This sequence encodes CSAQGTAGGPWETQYF.

The chain uses TRBV11-2 and TRBJ2-1; 8 bases are shared with TRBD2. This CDR3 has 16 amino acids. Germline CDR1 SGHAT, CDR2 FQNNGV. The V gene end was trimmed by 6 bases and the J gene end by 4 bases; junction bases not matched to a gene: 11. The CDR3 coding sequence is TGTGCCAGCAGAAGGGGCCGGGGGGGCAAGTACAATGAGCAGTTCTTC. Its translation is CASRRGRGGKYNEQFF.

This clonotype was detected many times. The chain recombines TRBV12-3 or TRBV12-4 with TRBJ2-5; D is unresolved. Trimming took 6 bases from V and 7 from J, leaving 12 bases between them. This CDR3 is 12 amino acids long. The CDR3 region is CASSEAEGTQYF. CDR3 nucleotide sequence: TGTGCCAGCAGCGAAGCAGAAGGGACCCAGTACTTC.

As concerns this clonotype: This sequence may be a read error, since a much larger clone differs from it by one base. In nucleotides, the CDR3 is TGTGCTAGTGGACTCCGGGACAGGCGCAATCAGCCCCAGCATTTT. As protein: CASGLRDRRNQPQHF. The chain carries TRBV12-5 and TRBJ1-5; 8 positions match TRBD1. The J segment lost 2 bases and the V segment lost 6 bases, leaving 6 bases of the junction unmatched. CDR1 LGHNT and CDR2 FRNRAP come from the germline V gene. This CDR3 spans 15 amino acids.

This clonotype was seen once. This chain uses TRBV19 with TRBJ2-2, with 7 bases that match TRBD1. The V gene's germline CDR1 is LNHDA and CDR2 SQIVND (reference sequence). V was clipped by 9 bases and J by 5 bases; unmatched bases: 0. This CDR3 has 11 amino acids. The CDR3 DNA sequence: TGTGCCAGGACAGGGACCGGGGAGCTGTTTTTT. Encoded protein: CARTGTGELFF.

The V and J genes are TRBV7-2 and TRBJ2-7; unclear D gene. This CDR3 has 15 residues. V lost 6 bases, J lost 0 bases, and 15 bases lay in between. Looked up from germline, CDR1 is SGHTA and CDR2 is FQGNSA. DNA for the CDR3: TGTGCCAGCAGTCCAGACCCTCTAAGCTCCTACGAGCAGTACTTC. Translated, it gives CASSPDPLSSYEQYF.

This chain links TRBV20-1 with TRBJ2-5; D perhaps matches TRBD1 (6 bases). V shed 8 bases and J shed 4 bases, with 14 bases lying between them. The CDR3 totals 12 residues. Germline V CDR1 and CDR2: DFQATT, SNEGSKA (reference sequence). The CDR3 DNA sequence: TGCAGTACATTACGAGGGGGAGAGACCCAGTACTTC. It translates to CSTLRGGETQYF.

V is TRBV24-1 and J is TRBJ2-7; D is unclear. The CDR3 spans 16 residues. Germline CDR1 and CDR2: KGHDR and SFDVKD. V gave up 11 bases and J gave up 2 bases, with 24 bases separating them. The CDR3 nucleotides are TGTGCCAGCGTCGGTGGTAGCAGGAACCGTGCCTACGAGCAGTACTTC. Protein product: CASVGGSRNRAYEQYF.

This clonotype appeared many times. The chain combines TRBV24-1 with TRBJ2-7, with D perhaps matching TRBD2 (5 bases). The CDR3 is 14 amino acids. Trimming shortened V by 6 bases and J by 0 bases, and 11 bases separated the two germline ends. Germline CDR1 KGHDR, CDR2 SFDVKD. The CDR3 DNA sequence: TGTGCCACCAGTAGAGGGTCCCCCTCCTACGAGCAGTACTTC. It yields the protein CATSRGSPSYEQYF.

The chain couples TRBV19 to TRBJ2-7; 8 bases match TRBD2. Germline CDR1 and CDR2: LNHDA and SQIVND (reference sequence). V gave up 4 bases and J gave up 3 bases; unmatched junction bases: 5. This CDR3 has 14 residues. CDR3 protein: CASSTPGTSYEQYF. In DNA, the CDR3 is TGTGCCAGTAGTACTCCCGGGACTAGCTACGAGCAGTACTTC.

A remark on this clonotype: Being one base from a much bigger clone, this may be a read error. CDR3 loop: CASTRTGTQGEAFF. For the CDR3, the DNA is TGTGCCAGCACCAGGACAGGGACACAGGGTGAAGCTTTCTTT. The gene calls are TRBV12-3 or TRBV12-4 and TRBJ1-1; TRBD1 matches at 8 bases. V dropped 7 bases and J dropped 7; count of bases not matched to a gene: 11. The CDR3 runs 14 residues.

This chain uses TRBV12-3 or TRBV12-4 with TRBJ2-5; TRBD2 matches at 8 bases. There are 16 residues in the CDR3. J lost 2 bases, V lost 0 bases, and 5 bases had no gene match. CDR3 sequence reads: CASSLARIAGQETQYF. DNA for the CDR3: TGTGCCAGCAGTTTAGCGCGGATAGCGGGACAAGAGACCCAGTACTTC.

This clonotype was seen at least ten times. V is TRBV5-8 and J is TRBJ2-6; a possible D gene is TRBD1 (5 bases). The length of the CDR3 is 16 residues. Germline loops: CDR1 SGHTS, CDR2 YDEGEE. The germline V and J ends were trimmed by 2 bases and 3 bases, with 12 bases remaining between them. CDR3 DNA sequence: TGTGCCAGCAGCTTAGGGGTATCGGGTGGGGCCAACGTCCTGACTTTC. Encoded protein: CASSLGVSGGANVLTF.

A remark on this clonotype: A junction end diverges from the germline sequence, so it may reflect a read error. V and J are TRBV6-1 and TRBJ2-3; D perhaps matches TRBD1 (6 bases). Germline-derived CDR1 and CDR2 are MNHNS and SASEGT. The CDR3 consists of 14 residues. DNA of the CDR3: TGTGCCAGCAAGGGGGTCCGAGTCCACAGATACGCAGTATTT. It yields the protein CASKGVRVHRYAVF.

J is TRBJ2-4 and V is TRBV20-1, with a weak D call TRBD2 (6 bases). This CDR3 has 13 amino acids. Germline V gene data show CDR1 as DFQATT and CDR2 as SNEGSKA (reference sequence). The CDR3 DNA reads TGCAGCGTTAGCGGTCTCGCGAAAAACATTCAGTACTTC. The encoded protein is CSVSGLAKNIQYF.

Many counts were recorded for this clonotype. The rearrangement uses TRBV25-1 and TRBJ1-5; the match to TRBD1 covers 9 bases. From germline, CDR1 is MGHDK and CDR2 SYGVNS. J lost 3 bases, V lost 4 bases, and 19 bases had no gene match. This CDR3 spans 20 amino acids. In nucleotides, the CDR3 is TGTGCCAGCAGTGGACTCCGGGACAGGGAGACGAGACAATCCAATCAGCCCCAGCATTTT. Translating it yields CASSGLRDRETRQSNQPQHF.